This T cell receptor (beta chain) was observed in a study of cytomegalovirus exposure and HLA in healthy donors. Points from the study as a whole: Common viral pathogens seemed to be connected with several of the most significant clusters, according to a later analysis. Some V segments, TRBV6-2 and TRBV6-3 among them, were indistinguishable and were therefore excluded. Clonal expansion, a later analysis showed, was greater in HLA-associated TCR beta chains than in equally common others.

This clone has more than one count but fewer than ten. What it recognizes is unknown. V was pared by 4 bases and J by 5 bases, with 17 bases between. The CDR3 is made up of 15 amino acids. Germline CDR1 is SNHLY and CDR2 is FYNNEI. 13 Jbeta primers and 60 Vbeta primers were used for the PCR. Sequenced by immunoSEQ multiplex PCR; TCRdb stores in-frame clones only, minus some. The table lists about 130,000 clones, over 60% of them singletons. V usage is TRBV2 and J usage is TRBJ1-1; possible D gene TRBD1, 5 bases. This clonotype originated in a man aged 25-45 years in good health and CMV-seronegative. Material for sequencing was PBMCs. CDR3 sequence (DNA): TGTGCCAGCAGTGGAGTCTGGGGCAGGGCTACTGAAGCTTTCTTT. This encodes CASSGVWGRATEAFF.